This T cell receptor (beta chain) was sequenced during a study of blood T cell repertoires in COVID-19. This clone was seen a few times. Other DNA sequences in this sample translate to the same CDR3. Study processing details: Estimation of nucleated cell counts was performed using reference gene primer amplification. Using immunoSEQ multiplex PCR, the repertoire was profiled, and TCRdb retains in-frame clones only, with some absent. Clone size and the V and J calls come from that table; the DNA yielded D and trimming. The repertoire holds more than 30,000 clones, with about nine tenths as singletons. Sequencing used peripheral blood. This TCR came from a man aged 45 to 65 with active or convalescent COVID-19.

The CDR3 DNA sequence: TGTGCTAGTGGTCCCGGGAGCACAGATACGCAGTATTTT. It specifies CASGPGSTDTQYF. The chain is built from TRBV12-5 and TRBJ2-3, with D hard to call. V lost 5 bases to trimming and J lost 0 bases, with 6 bases between them. This CDR3 has 13 residues. Germline V lookup: CDR1 LGHNT, CDR2 FRNRAP.